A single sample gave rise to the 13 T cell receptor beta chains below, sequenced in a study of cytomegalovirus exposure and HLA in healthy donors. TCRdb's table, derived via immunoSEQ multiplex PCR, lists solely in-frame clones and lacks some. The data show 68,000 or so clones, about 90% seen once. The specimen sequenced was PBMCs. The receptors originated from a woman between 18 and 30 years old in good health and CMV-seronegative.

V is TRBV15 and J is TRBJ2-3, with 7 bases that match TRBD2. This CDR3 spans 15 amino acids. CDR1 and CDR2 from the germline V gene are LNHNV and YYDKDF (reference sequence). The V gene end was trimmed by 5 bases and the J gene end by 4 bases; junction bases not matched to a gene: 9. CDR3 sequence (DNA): TGTGCCACCAGCCCTGCCGGGCGGGAGTCAGATACGCAGTATTTT. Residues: CATSPAGRESDTQYF.

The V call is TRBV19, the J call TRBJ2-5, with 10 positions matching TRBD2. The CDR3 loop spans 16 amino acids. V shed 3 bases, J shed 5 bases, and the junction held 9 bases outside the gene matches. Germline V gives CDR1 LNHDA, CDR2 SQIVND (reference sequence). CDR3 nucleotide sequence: TGTGCCAGTAGTATGCTGGCTAGCGGGAGTCGGGAGACCCAGTACTTC. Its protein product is CASSMLASGSRETQYF.

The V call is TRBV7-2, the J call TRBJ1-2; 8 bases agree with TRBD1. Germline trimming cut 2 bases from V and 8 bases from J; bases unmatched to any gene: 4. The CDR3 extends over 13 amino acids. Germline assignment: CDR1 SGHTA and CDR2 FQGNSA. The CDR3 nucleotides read TGTGCCAGCAGCTTACAGGGGGCGGAAGGCTACACCTTC. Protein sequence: CASSLQGAEGYTF.

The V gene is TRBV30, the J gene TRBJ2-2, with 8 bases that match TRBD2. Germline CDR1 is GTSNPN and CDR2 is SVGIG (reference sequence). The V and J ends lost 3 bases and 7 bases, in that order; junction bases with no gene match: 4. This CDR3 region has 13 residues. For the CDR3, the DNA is TGTGCCTGGAGGACTAGCGCGGGCGGGGAGCTGTTTTTT. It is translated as CAWRTSAGGELFF.

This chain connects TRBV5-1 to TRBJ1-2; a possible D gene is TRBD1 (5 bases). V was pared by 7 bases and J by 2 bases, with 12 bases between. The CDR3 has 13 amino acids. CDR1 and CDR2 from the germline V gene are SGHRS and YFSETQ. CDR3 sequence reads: CASGVEGNYGYTF. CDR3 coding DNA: TGCGCCAGCGGGGTGGAGGGGAACTATGGCTACACCTTC.

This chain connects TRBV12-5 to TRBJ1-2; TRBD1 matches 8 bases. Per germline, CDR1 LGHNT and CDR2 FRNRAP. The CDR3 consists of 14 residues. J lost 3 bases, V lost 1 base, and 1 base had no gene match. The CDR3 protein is CASGLGQGHYGYTF. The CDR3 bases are TGTGCTAGTGGTTTGGGACAGGGGCACTATGGCTACACCTTC.

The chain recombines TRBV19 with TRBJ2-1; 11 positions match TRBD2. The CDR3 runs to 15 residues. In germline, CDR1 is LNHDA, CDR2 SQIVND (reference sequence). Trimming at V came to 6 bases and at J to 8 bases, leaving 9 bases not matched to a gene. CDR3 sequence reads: CASRRTSGLRDEQFF. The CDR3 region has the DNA TGTGCCAGTAGACGGACTAGCGGGTTGAGGGATGAGCAGTTCTTC.

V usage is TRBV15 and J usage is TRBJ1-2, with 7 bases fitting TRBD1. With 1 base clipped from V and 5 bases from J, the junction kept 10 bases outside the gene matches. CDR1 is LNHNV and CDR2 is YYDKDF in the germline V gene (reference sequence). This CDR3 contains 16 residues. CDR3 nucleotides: TGTGCCACCAGCAGAGGGGGGACCGGGACAGTATATGGCTACACCTTC. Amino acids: CATSRGGTGTVYGYTF. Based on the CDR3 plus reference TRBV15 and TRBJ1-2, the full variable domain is DAMVIQNPRYQVTQFGKPVTLSCSQTLNHNVMYWYQQKSSQAPKLLFHYYDKDFNNEADTPDNFQSRRPNTSFCFLDIRSPGLGDTAMYLCATSRGGTGTVYGYTFGSGTRLTVV.

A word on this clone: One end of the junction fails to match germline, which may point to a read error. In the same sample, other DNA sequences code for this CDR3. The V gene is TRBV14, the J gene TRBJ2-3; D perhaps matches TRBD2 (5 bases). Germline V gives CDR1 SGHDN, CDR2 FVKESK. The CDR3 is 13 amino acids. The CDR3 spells CASSRLAFDTQYF. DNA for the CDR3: TGTGCCAGTAGCCGCCTAGCCTTTGATACGCAGTATTTT.

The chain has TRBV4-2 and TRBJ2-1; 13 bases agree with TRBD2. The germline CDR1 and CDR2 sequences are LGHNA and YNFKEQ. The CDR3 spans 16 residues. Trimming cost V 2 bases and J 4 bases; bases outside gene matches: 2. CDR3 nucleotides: TGTGCCAGCAGCCAATTACTAGCGGGGGGGTACAATGAGCAGTTCTTC. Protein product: CASSQLLAGGYNEQFF.

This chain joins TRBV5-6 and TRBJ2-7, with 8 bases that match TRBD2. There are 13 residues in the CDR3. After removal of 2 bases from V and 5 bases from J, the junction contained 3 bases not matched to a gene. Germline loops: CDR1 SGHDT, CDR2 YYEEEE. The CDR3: CASSFSGTHEQYF. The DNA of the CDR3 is TGTGCCAGCAGCTTTAGCGGGACCCACGAGCAGTACTTC.

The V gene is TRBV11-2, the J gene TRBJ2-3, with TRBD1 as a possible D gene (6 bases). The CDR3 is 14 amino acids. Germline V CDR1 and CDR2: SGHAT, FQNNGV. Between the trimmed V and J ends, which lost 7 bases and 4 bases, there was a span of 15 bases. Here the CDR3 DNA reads TGTGCCAGCACCAGGGGAGTCCTCCCAGATACGCAGTATTTT. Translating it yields CASTRGVLPDTQYF.

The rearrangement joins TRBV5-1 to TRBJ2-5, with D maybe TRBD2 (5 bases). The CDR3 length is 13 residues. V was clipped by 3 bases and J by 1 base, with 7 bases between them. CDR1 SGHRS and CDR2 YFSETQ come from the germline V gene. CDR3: CASSWAGQETQYF. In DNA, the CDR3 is TGCGCCAGCAGCTGGGCGGGCCAAGAGACCCAGTACTTC.